What follows is one T cell receptor beta chain and its context. The sample comes from a study of technical replicates of blood from a few donors. Clones were read by immunoSEQ multiplex PCR, and TCRdb kept only the in-frame ones, dropping some. The table records about 81,000 clones, approximately 96% of them present only once. V lost 4 bases and J 0 bases, leaving 12 bases between the germline ends. This CDR3 is 15 amino acids long. The V gene's germline CDR1 is MGHRA and CDR2 YSYEKL. The specimen sequenced was T cells isolated from PBMCs. This TCR came from a human donor in good health. The chain joins TRBV4-1 to TRBJ1-1; D ambiguous. CDR3: CASSRRSGMNTEAFF. CDR3 sequence (DNA): TGCGCCAGCAGCCGACGATCCGGGATGAACACTGAAGCTTTCTTT.